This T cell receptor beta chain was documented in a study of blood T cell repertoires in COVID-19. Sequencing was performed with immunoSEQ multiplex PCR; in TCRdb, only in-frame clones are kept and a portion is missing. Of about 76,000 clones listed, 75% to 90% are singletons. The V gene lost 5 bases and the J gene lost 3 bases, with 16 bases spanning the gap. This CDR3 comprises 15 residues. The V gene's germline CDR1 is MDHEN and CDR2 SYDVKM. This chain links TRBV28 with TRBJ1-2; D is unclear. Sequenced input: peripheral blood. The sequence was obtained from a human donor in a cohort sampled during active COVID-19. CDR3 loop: CASSRRLLRHYGYTF. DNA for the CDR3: TGTGCCAGCAGTCGGAGACTTCTGCGCCACTATGGCTACACCTTC.